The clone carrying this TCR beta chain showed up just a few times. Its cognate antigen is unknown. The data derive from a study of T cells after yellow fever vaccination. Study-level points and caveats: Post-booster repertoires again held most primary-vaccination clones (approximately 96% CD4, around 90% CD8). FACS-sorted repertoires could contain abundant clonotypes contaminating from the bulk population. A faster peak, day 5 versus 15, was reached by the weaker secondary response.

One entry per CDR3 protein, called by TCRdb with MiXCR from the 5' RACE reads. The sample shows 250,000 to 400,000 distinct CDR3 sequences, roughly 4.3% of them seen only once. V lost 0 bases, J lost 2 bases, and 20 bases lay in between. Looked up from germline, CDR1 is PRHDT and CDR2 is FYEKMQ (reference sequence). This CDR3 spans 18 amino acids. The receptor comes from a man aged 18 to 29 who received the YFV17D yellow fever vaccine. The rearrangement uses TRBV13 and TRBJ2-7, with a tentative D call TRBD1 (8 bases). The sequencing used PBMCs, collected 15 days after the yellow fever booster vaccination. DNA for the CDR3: TGTGCCAGCAGCTTAGGCGGACAGGGAGGGCCTTCTGCCTACGAGCAGTACTTC. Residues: CASSLGGQGGPSAYEQYF.